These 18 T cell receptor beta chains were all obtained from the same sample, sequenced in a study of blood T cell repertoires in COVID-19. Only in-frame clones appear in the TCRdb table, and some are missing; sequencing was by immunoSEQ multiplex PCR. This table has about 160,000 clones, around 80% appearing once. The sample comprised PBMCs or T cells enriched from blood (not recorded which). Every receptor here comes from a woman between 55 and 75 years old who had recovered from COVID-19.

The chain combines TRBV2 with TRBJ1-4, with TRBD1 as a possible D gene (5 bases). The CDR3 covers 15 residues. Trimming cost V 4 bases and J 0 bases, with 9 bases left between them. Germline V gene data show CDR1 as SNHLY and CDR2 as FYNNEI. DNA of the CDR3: TGTGCCAGCAGTGGAGTAGGGGCAACTAATGAAAAACTGTTTTTT. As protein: CASSGVGATNEKLFF.

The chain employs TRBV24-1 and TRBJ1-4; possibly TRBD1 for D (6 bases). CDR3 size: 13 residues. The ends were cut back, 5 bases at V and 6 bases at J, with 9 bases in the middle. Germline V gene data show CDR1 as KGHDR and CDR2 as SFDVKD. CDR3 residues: CATSGTADEKLFF. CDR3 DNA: TGTGCCACCAGTGGGACAGCGGATGAAAAACTGTTTTTT.

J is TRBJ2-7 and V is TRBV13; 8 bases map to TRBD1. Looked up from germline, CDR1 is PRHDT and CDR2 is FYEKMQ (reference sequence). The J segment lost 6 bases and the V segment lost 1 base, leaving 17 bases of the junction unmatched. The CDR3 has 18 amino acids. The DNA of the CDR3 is TGTGCCAGCAGCTTAGACCCATCGGGTAGGCAGGGGGCGACCGAGCAGTACTTC. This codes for CASSLDPSGRQGATEQYF.

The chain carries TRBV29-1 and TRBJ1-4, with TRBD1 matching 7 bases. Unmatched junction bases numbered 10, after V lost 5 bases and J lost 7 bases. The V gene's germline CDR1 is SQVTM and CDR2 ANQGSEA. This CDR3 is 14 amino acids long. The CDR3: CSVRPQGVGEKLFF. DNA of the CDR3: TGCAGCGTTCGTCCCCAGGGGGTGGGTGAAAAACTGTTTTTT.

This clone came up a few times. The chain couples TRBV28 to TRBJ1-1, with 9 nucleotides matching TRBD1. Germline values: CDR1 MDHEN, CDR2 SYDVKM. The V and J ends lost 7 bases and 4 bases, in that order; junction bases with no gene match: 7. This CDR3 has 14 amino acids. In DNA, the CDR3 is TGTGCCAGCACCAGGACAGGGGAGACCACTGAAGCTTTCTTT. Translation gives CASTRTGETTEAFF.

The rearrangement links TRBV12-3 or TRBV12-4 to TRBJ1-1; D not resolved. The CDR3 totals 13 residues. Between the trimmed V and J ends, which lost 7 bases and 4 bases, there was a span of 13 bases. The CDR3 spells CASTRETFTEAFF. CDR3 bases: TGTGCCAGCACCCGAGAGACATTCACTGAAGCTTTCTTT.

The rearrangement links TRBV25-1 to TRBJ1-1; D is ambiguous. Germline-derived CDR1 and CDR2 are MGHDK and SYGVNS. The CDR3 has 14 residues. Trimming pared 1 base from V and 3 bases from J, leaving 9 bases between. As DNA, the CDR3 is TGTGCCAGCAGTGAATCTGCGACATACACTGAAGCTTTCTTT. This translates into CASSESATYTEAFF.

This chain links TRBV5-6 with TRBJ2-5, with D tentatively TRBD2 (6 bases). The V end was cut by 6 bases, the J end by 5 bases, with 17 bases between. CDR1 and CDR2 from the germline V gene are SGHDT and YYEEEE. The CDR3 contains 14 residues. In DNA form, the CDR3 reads TGTGCCAGCACCTCGCACGGGGGTCGGGAGACCCAGTACTTC. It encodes CASTSHGGRETQYF.

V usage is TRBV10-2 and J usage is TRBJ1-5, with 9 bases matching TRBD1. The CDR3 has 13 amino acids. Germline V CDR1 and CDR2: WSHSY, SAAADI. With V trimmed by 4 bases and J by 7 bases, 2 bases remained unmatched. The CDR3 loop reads CASSGQGGQPQHF. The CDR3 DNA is TGCGCCAGCAGTGGACAGGGGGGGCAGCCCCAGCATTTT.

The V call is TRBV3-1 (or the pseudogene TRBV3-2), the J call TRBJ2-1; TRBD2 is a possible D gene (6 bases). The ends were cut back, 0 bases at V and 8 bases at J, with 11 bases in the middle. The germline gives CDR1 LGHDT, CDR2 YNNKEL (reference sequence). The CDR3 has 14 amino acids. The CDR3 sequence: CASSQDHSGDEQFF. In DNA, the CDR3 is TGTGCCAGCAGCCAAGATCACTCGGGAGATGAGCAGTTCTTC.

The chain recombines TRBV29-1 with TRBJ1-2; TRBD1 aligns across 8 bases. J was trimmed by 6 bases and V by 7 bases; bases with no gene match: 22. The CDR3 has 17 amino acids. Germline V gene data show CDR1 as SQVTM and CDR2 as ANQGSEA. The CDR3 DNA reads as TGCAGCGCCAGACAGGGGCTCTCGAACGTGGACCCCCATGGCTACACCTTC. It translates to CSARQGLSNVDPHGYTF.

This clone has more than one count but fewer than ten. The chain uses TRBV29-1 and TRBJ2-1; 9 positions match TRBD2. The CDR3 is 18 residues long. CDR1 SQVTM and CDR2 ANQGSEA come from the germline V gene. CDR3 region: CRQTELAGHFGSYNEQFF. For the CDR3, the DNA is TGCAGGCAGACTGAGCTAGCGGGGCACTTTGGAAGTTACAATGAGCAGTTCTTC.

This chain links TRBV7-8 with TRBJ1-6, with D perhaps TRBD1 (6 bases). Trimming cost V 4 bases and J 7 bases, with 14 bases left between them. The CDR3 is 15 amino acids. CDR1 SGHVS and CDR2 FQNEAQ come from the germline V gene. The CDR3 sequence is CASSSRDIANSPLHF. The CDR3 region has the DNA TGTGCCAGCAGCTCCCGGGACATCGCCAATTCACCCCTCCACTTT. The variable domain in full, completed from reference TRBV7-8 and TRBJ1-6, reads GAGVSQSPRYKVAKRGQDVALRCDPISGHVSLFWYQQALGQGPEFLTYFQNEAQLDKSGLPSDRFFAERPEGSVSTLKIQRTQQEDSAVYLCASSSRDIANSPLHFGNGTRLTVT.

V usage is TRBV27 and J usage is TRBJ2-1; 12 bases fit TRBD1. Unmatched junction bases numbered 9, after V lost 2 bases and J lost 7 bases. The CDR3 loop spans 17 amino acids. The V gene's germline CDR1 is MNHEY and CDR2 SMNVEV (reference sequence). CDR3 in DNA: TGTGCCAGCAGTTTAACAATACCGGGACAGGGGGCGAATGAGCAGTTCTTC. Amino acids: CASSLTIPGQGANEQFF.

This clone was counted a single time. The CDR3 coding sequence is TGTGCCAGTACCCAGGACAGCCTTGCCTTAAAAACTAATGAAAAACTGTTTTTT. It codes for CASTQDSLALKTNEKLFF. V and J are TRBV19 and TRBJ1-4, with D maybe TRBD1 (6 bases). This CDR3 spans 18 amino acids. Trimming cost V 7 bases and J 1 base, with 22 bases left between them. Per the germline V gene, CDR1 is LNHDA and CDR2 is SQIVND (reference sequence).

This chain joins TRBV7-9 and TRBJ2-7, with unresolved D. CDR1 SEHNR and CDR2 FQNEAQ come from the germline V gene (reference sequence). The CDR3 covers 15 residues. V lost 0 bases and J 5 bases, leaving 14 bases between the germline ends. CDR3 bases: TGTGCCAGCAGCTTAGCCTCCCAGGTAAAGCACGAGCAGTACTTC. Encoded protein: CASSLASQVKHEQYF.

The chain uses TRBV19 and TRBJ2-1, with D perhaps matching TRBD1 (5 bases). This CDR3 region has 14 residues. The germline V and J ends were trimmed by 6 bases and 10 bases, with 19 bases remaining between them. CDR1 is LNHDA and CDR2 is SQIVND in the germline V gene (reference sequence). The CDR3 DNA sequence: TGTGCCAGTAGAAGCTCGGCAGGGCTGAGGGAGCAGTTCTTC. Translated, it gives CASRSSAGLREQFF.

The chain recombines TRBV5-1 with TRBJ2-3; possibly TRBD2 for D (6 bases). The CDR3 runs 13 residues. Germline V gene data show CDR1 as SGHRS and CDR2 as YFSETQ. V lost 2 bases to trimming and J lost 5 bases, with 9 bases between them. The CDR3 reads CASSLTGGDTQYF. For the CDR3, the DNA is TGCGCCAGCAGCTTAACCGGGGGAGATACGCAGTATTTT.